This TCR beta chain was identified during a study of T cell changes during pregnancy in multiple sclerosis. V lost 1 base and J 10 bases, leaving 20 bases between the germline ends. CDR1 MNHNS and CDR2 SASEGT come from the germline V gene. CDR3 size: 16 residues. Only in-frame clones appear in the TCRdb table, and some are missing; sequencing was by immunoSEQ multiplex PCR. Of around 100,000 clones listed, more than 85% are singletons. The TCR was taken from a female donor with multiple sclerosis, enrolled in a pregnancy study. This chain joins TRBV6-1 and TRBJ1-5, with D perhaps matching TRBD1 (6 bases). The sample here was peripheral blood, taken after pregnancy. CDR3 DNA sequence: TGTGCCAGCAGTGAAGGCGGCCAGGGGTTGGCTTATCCCCAGCATTTT. It translates to CASSEGGQGLAYPQHF.